Sequencing of this TCR beta chain was carried out in a study of OX40 agonist ivuxolimab in advanced cancers. In the study overall: Patients were treated with intravenous ivuxolimab, dosed at 0.01 to 10 mg/kg and infused every 2 weeks.

The V segment lost 3 bases and the J segment 4 bases; nucleotides outside the gene matches: 4. CDR3 length equals 15 residues. The germline gives CDR1 ENHRY, CDR2 SYGVKD. Sequencing was performed with immunoSEQ multiplex PCR; in TCRdb, only in-frame clones are kept and a portion is missing. This table has 79,000 or so clones, 85% appearing once. Study findings and constraints: Several nonresponders also turned out to have low normalized T-cell clonal expansion.

Concerning this clone: The antigen is undetermined.

This sequence was found in an adult with an advanced solid tumor such as melanoma, head and neck, liver or kidney cancer. The rearrangement uses TRBV10-3 and TRBJ2-5, with 11 bases identical to TRBD2. Sequencing used CD4+ or CD8+ T cells sorted from blood, obtained in a trial of the OX40 agonist ivuxolimab. The CDR3 DNA follows: TGTGCCATCAGTGACACTAGCGGGGGCCCAGAGACCCAGTACTTC. As protein: CAISDTSGGPETQYF.